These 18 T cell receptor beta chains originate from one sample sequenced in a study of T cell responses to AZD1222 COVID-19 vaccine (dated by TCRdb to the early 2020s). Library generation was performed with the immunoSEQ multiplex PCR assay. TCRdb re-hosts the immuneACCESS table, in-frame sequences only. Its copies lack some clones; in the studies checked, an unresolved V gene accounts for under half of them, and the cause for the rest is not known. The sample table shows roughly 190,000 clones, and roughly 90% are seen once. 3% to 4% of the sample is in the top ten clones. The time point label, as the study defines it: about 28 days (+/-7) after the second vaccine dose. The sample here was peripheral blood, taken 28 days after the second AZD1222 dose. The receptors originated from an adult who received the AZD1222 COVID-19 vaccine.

CDR3 bases: TGTGCCAGCAGCGTTTCAGGGTACACTGAAGCTTTCTTT. Its protein is CASSVSGYTEAFF. V is TRBV9 and J is TRBJ1-1, with D perhaps matching TRBD1 (5 bases). The CDR3 totals 13 residues. The germline CDR1 and CDR2 sequences are SGDLS and YYNGEE. Trimming removed 2 bases from V and 3 bases from J, with 8 bases in between.

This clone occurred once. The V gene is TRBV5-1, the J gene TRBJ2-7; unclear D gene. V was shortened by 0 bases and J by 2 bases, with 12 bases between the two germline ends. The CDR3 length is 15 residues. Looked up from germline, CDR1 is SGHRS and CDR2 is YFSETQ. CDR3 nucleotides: TGCGCCAGCAGCTTGGCCTGGGCGGCTACCTACGAGCAGTACTTC. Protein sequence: CASSLAWAATYEQYF.

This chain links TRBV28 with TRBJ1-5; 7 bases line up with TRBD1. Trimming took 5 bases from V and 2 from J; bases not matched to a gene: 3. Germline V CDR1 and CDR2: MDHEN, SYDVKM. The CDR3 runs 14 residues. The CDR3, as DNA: TGTGCCAGCAGTAGACAGGGTGGCAATCAGCCCCAGCATTTT. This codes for CASSRQGGNQPQHF.

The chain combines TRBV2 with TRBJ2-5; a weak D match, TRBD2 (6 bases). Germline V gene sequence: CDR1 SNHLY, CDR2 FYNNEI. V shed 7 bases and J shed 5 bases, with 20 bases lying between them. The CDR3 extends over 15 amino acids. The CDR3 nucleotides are TGTGCCAGCAACCGATGGGGAACGGAGGGTGAGACCCAGTACTTC. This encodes CASNRWGTEGETQYF. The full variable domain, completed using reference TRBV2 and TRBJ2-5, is EPEVTQTPSHQVTQMGQEVILRCVPISNHLYFYWYRQILGQKVEFLVSFYNNEISEKSEIFDDQFSVERPDGSNFTLKIRSTKLEDSAMYFCASNRWGTEGETQYFGPGTRLLVL.

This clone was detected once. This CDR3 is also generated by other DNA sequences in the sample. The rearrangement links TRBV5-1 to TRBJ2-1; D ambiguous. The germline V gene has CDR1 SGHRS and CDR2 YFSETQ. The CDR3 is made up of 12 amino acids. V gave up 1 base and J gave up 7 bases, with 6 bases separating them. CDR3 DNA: TGCGCCAGCAGCTTGCAAGGTAATGAGCAGTTCTTC. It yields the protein CASSLQGNEQFF.

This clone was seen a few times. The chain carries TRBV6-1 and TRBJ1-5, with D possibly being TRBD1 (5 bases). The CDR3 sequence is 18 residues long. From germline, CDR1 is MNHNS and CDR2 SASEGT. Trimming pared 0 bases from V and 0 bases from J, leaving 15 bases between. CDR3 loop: CASSEAGGVYGSNQPQHF. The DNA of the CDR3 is TGTGCCAGCAGTGAAGCGGGAGGGGTATACGGTAGCAATCAGCCCCAGCATTTT.

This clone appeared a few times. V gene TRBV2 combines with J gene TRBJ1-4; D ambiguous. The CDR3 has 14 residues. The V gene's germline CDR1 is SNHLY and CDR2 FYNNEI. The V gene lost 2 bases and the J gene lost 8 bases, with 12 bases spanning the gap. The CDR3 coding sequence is TGTGCCAGCAGTGAACGGCGTATTTACGAAAAACTGTTTTTT. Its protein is CASSERRIYEKLFF.

This CDR3 is CASSFSLLAGGSDEQYF. The CDR3, as DNA: TGTGCCAGCAGCTTCTCCCTCCTAGCGGGAGGTAGCGACGAGCAGTACTTC. The rearrangement uses TRBV11-3 and TRBJ2-7; 11 nucleotides match TRBD2. The CDR3 extends over 17 amino acids. The V gene's germline CDR1 is SGHNT and CDR2 YENEEA. J was trimmed by 5 bases and V by 3 bases; bases with no gene match: 12.

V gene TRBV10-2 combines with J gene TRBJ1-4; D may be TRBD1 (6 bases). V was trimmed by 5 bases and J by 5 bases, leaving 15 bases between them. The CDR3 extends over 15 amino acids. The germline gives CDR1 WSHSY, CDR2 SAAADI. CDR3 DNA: TGCGCCAGCAGTCACCGACAGGAATCAAATGAAAAACTGTTTTTT. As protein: CASSHRQESNEKLFF.

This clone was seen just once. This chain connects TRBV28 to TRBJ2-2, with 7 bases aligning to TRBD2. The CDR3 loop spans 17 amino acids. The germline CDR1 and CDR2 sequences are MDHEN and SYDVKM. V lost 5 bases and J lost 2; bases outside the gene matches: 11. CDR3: CASSTSTSVGNTGELFF. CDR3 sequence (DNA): TGTGCCAGCAGTACAAGCACTAGCGTCGGTAACACCGGGGAGCTGTTTTTT.

The CDR3 bases are TGTGCCAGCAGCTTAGTCCAGTCCTACGAGCAGTACTTC. Encoded protein: CASSLVQSYEQYF. The genes are TRBV7-3 and TRBJ2-7; D remains unclear. This CDR3 region has 13 residues. Germline V gene sequence: CDR1 SGHTA, CDR2 FQGTGA. V gave up 2 bases and J gave up 1 base, with 6 bases separating them.

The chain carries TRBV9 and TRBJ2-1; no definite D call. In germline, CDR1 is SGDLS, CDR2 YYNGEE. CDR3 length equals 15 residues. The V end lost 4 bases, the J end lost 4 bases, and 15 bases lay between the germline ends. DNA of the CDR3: TGTGCCAGCAGCTCAAGCCAGACAAGTTACAATGAGCAGTTCTTC. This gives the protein CASSSSQTSYNEQFF.

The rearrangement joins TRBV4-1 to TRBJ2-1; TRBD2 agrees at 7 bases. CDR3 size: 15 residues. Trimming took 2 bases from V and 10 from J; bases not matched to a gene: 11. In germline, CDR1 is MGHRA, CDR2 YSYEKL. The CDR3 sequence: CASSQYLAEGEEQFF. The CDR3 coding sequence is TGCGCCAGCAGCCAATACCTAGCGGAGGGAGAAGAGCAGTTCTTC.

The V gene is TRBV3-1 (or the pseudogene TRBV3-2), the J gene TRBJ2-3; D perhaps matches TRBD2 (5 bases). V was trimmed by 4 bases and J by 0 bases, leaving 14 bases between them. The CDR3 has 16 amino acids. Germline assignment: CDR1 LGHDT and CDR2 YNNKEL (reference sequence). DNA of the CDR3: TGTGCCAGCAGCCCCTACATTAGCGCTAGCACAGATACGCAGTATTTT. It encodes CASSPYISASTDTQYF.

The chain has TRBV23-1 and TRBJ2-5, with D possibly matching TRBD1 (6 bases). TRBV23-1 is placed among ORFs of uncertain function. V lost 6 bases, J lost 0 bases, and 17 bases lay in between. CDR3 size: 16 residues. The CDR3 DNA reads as TGCGCCAGCAGCCCGACAGGAGAGATCAACCAAGAGACCCAGTACTTC. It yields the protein CASSPTGEINQETQYF.

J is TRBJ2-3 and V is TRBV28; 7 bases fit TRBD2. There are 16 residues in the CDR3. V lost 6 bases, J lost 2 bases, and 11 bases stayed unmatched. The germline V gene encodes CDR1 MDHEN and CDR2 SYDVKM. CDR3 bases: TGTGCCAGCAGGGGCGGGCGGGAGAGATACACAGATACGCAGTATTTT. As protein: CASRGGRERYTDTQYF.

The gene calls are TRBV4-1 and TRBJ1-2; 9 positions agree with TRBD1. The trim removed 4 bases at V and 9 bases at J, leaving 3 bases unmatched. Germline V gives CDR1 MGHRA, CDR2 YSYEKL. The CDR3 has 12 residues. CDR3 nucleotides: TGCGCCAGCAGCCGGGACAGGGAACGCTACACCTTC. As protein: CASSRDRERYTF.

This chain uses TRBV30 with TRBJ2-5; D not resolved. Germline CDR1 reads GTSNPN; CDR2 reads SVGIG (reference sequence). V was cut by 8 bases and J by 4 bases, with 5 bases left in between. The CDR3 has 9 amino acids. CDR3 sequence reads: CAVGETQYF. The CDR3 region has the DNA TGTGCCGTGGGAGAGACCCAGTACTTC.